Detailed here is one T cell receptor (beta chain). No antigen is known for it. The data were taken from a study of OX40 agonist ivuxolimab in advanced cancers. Study-wide context: Earlier anti-PD-1, anti-PD-L1 or anti-CTLA-4 therapy was permitted; over 35% had received some.

Blood sampling was done at baseline, cycle 4 day 1, and cycle 7 day 1. Germline CDR1 reads SGDLS; CDR2 reads YYNGEE. This CDR3 has 14 amino acids. The V gene lost 4 bases and the J gene lost 3 bases, with 14 bases spanning the gap. Points from the study as a whole: CD8+ T cells showed, on average, more clonal expansion than CD4+ cells.

The repertoire was sequenced with immunoSEQ multiplex PCR; TCRdb's copy has only in-frame clones and lacks some. The sample holds more than 4,500 clones, 60% to 70% seen once. The sample consisted of CD4+ or CD8+ T cells sorted from blood, taken in a trial of the OX40 agonist ivuxolimab. This receptor was taken from an adult with an advanced solid tumor such as melanoma, head and neck, liver or kidney cancer. V usage is TRBV9 and J usage is TRBJ2-7, with D perhaps matching TRBD2 (6 bases). This CDR3 reads CASSKEGGIYEQYF. CDR3 bases: TGTGCCAGCAGCAAAGAAGGAGGGATCTACGAGCAGTACTTC.